What follows are 31 T cell receptor beta chains derived from one specimen sequenced in a study of T cell clusters in autoimmune cytopenias. TRB amplification used roughly 250 ng of peripheral blood genomic DNA. Multiplex touch-down PCR amplified TRB using TRB-A and TRB-B pools in one tube. Following a re-call of the multiplex PCR reads, TCRdb has one entry per CDR3 protein and lacks DNA. Its table lists about 5,600 distinct CDR3 sequences. Another study also made use of these data, one on T cell repertoires in aging, cancer and after chemotherapy.

Material for sequencing was peripheral blood. These receptors were collected from a human donor in good health.

By frequency, this clonotype is medium-sized. The chain couples TRBV29-1 to TRBJ2-3; TCRdb's assignment of TRBD1 cannot be checked, as there is no DNA. The CDR3 loop spans 16 amino acids. Germline lookup yields CDR1 SQVTM and CDR2 ANQGSEA. The CDR3 is CSVEDVFGAGTDTQYF.

By frequency, this clonotype registers medium-sized (0.01 to 0.1%). V is TRBV27 and J is TRBJ2-3. The CDR3 totals 14 residues. Germline-derived CDR1 and CDR2 are MNHEY and SMNVEV (reference sequence). The CDR3 sequence: CASSAWTSRDTQYF.

V usage is TRBV18 and J usage is TRBJ2-1; TCRdb reports TRBD1, a call that lacks DNA to check it against. Germline V gives CDR1 KGHSH, CDR2 LQKENI. The CDR3 consists of 15 residues. The CDR3: CASSPGQGMFNEQFF.

The chain has TRBV7-9 and TRBJ1-3. CDR3 length equals 14 residues. Germline V gene data show CDR1 as SEHNR and CDR2 as FQNEAQ (reference sequence). The CDR3 is CASSLWRDGNTIYF.

Its frequency marks this clonotype as medium-sized (0.01 to 0.1%). The rearrangement joins TRBV6-5 to TRBJ1-2. This CDR3 has 13 residues. Germline CDR1 reads MNHEY; CDR2 reads SVGAGI. The CDR3 spells CASSYSRMVGYTF.

This chain joins TRBV7-9 and TRBJ2-1; without DNA, the TCRdb call of TRBD2 cannot be checked. The CDR3 is 18 amino acids. Germline values: CDR1 SEHNR, CDR2 FQNEAQ (reference sequence). CDR3 sequence: CASSPTRAGGSSYNEQFF. Supplemented by reference TRBV7-9 and TRBJ2-1, the full variable domain reads DTGVSQNPRHKITKRGQNVTFRCDPISEHNRLYWYRQTLGQGPEFLTYFQNEAQLEKSRLLSDRFSAERPKGSFSTLEIQRTEQGDSAMYLCASSPTRAGGSSYNEQFFGPGTRLTVL.

The genes are TRBV6-1 and TRBJ2-1; the TRBD1 assignment by TCRdb is unverifiable without DNA. This CDR3 is 15 amino acids long. The germline V gene has CDR1 MNHNS and CDR2 SASEGT. CDR3 in amino acids: CASSAPITNYNEQFF.

Considering frequency, this clonotype is medium-sized. V is TRBV6-2 or TRBV6-3 and J is TRBJ1-2; TCRdb proposes TRBD1, but this gene call is untestable without DNA. Germline CDR1 is MNHEY and CDR2 is SVGEGT. This CDR3 is 13 amino acids long. The CDR3 loop is CASSQRDIGGYTF.

Judged by frequency, this clonotype is medium-sized. The chain recombines TRBV6-4 with TRBJ2-7; no DNA is available, so the TRBD2 call from TCRdb remains unchecked. Germline V gives CDR1 MRHNA, CDR2 SNTAGT. The CDR3 is made up of 13 amino acids. Here the CDR3 reads CASSLASGYEQYF.

Judged by frequency, this clonotype is medium-sized (0.01 to 0.1%). V is TRBV19 and J is TRBJ2-1; the D call from TCRdb, TRBD2, cannot be confirmed without DNA. The CDR3 has 14 residues. CDR1 LNHDA and CDR2 SQIVND come from the germline V gene (reference sequence). CDR3 protein: CASSKTGTSYEQFF.

Measured by frequency, this clonotype is medium-sized. J is TRBJ2-5 and V is TRBV10-3; TCRdb gives TRBD1 as the D gene, but with no DNA this cannot be confirmed. Germline loops: CDR1 ENHRY, CDR2 SYGVKD. This CDR3 contains 16 residues. The CDR3 is CAISEVGGTYQETQYF.

CDR3 sequence: CASSFGRGDSRSWLDYGYTF. The J gene is TRBJ1-2, the V gene TRBV7-2; no DNA is available, so the TRBD1 call from TCRdb remains unchecked. The CDR3 loop spans 20 amino acids. Germline V gene data show CDR1 as SGHTA and CDR2 as FQGNSA.

Frequency places this clonotype as medium-sized. V is TRBV15 and J is TRBJ1-2; absent DNA, TCRdb's TRBD1 call cannot be checked. Germline CDR1 LNHNV, CDR2 YYDKDF (reference sequence). The CDR3 extends over 14 amino acids. The CDR3 sequence is CATSAGTGEYGYTF.

V and J are TRBV10-1 and TRBJ2-2. CDR1 is WNHNN, CDR2 SYGVQD, per germline (reference sequence). The CDR3 runs 13 residues. This chain's CDR3 is CASSITNTGELFF.

According to its frequency, this clonotype is medium-sized (0.01 to 0.1%). The chain links TRBV6-5 to TRBJ2-5. CDR3 size: 12 residues. The germline CDR1 and CDR2 sequences are MNHEY and SVGAGI. CDR3 loop: CASSYSKETQYF.

This rearrangement joins TRBV5-4 to TRBJ1-1. The length of the CDR3 is 11 residues. Germline loops: CDR1 SGHNT, CDR2 YYREEE (reference sequence). CDR3 loop: CASSLRGRAFF.

This clonotype shows up as medium-sized (0.01 to 0.1%) by frequency. The V gene is TRBV12-3 or TRBV12-4, the J gene TRBJ2-1; the TRBD2 assignment by TCRdb is unverifiable without DNA. The CDR3 is 19 residues long. The CDR3: CASSLARTSGRTSYNEQFF.

According to its frequency, this clonotype is medium-sized (0.01 to 0.1%). The chain couples TRBV30 to TRBJ1-4; TCRdb lists TRBD1, though no DNA is available to test this call. There are 15 residues in the CDR3. Germline assignment: CDR1 GTSNPN and CDR2 SVGIG (reference sequence). CDR3 residues: CAWTRGGASNEKLFF.

Measured by frequency, this clonotype is medium-sized. The chain employs TRBV5-6 and TRBJ2-2; checking the TCRdb D call of TRBD1 is not possible without DNA. The CDR3 consists of 15 residues. CDR1 SGHDT and CDR2 YYEEEE come from the germline V gene. The CDR3: CASSRGTVRPGELFF.

The chain combines TRBV7-6 with TRBJ2-3; the D gene TCRdb calls, TRBD2, cannot be checked with no DNA. This CDR3 is 19 amino acids long. Germline assignment: CDR1 SGHVS and CDR2 FNYEAQ. The CDR3 sequence is CASSVGLAGGSLRFDTQYF. Full variable domain (missing parts from reference TRBV7-6 and TRBJ2-3): GAGVSQSPRYKVTKRGQDVALRCDPISGHVSLYWYRQALGQGPEFLTYFNYEAQQDKSGLPNDRFSAERPEGSISTLTIQRTEQRDSAMYRCASSVGLAGGSLRFDTQYFGPGTRLTVL.

The chain is built from TRBV15 and TRBJ1-4. The CDR3 has 15 amino acids. Looked up from germline, CDR1 is LNHNV and CDR2 is YYDKDF (reference sequence). CDR3 sequence: CATSDRRSTNEKLFF.

This chain links TRBV5-4 with TRBJ1-1. The CDR3 runs 13 residues. Looked up from germline, CDR1 is SGHNT and CDR2 is YYREEE (reference sequence). This chain's CDR3 is CASSLSPETEAFF.

This clonotype is labeled medium-sized based on frequency. This chain joins TRBV5-6 and TRBJ2-1; TCRdb indicates TRBD2, and absent DNA this call remains unverified. This CDR3 spans 15 amino acids. Germline assignment: CDR1 SGHDT and CDR2 YYEEEE. The CDR3 spells CASSFRGSGYNEQFF.

According to its frequency, this clonotype is medium-sized (0.01 to 0.1%). The chain recombines TRBV19 with TRBJ1-2; lacking DNA, the TRBD1 call made by TCRdb goes unchecked. CDR3 length: 15 residues. Germline V gene data show CDR1 as LNHDA and CDR2 as SQIVND (reference sequence). The CDR3 protein is CASSPGTDANYGYTF. Full variable domain (remainder filled in from reference TRBV19 and TRBJ1-2): DGGITQSPKYLFRKEGQNVTLSCEQNLNHDAMYWYRQDPGQGLRLIYYSQIVNDFQKGDIAEGYSVSREKKESFPLTVTSAQKNPTAFYLCASSPGTDANYGYTFGSGTRLTVV.

This clonotype is deemed medium-sized (0.01 to 0.1%) by its frequency. The chain links TRBV7-6 to TRBJ2-3; TCRdb calls TRBD2, which cannot be checked without DNA. The germline V gene has CDR1 SGHVS and CDR2 FNYEAQ. The CDR3 sequence is 16 residues long. CDR3: CASSLANGAGVDTQYF.

The chain couples TRBV7-2 to TRBJ1-2; TCRdb indicates TRBD1, and absent DNA this call remains unverified. Germline CDR1 and CDR2: SGHTA and FQGNSA. The CDR3 consists of 14 residues. This chain's CDR3 is CASRTTGSLYGYTF.

This chain uses TRBV11-2 with TRBJ2-7; TCRdb reports TRBD2, a call that lacks DNA to check it against. CDR1 SGHAT and CDR2 FQNNGV come from the germline V gene. The CDR3 extends over 15 amino acids. CDR3 loop: CASSLETSGAYEQYF.

The chain combines TRBV19 with TRBJ1-1; TCRdb names TRBD1, which stays unverified in the absence of DNA. Germline CDR1 and CDR2: LNHDA and SQIVND (reference sequence). CDR3 length: 15 residues. The CDR3 spells CASSIKPGGYTEAFF.

This clonotype counts as medium-sized by frequency. The gene calls are TRBV5-1 and TRBJ1-4; TCRdb's D gene call, TRBD1, goes unchecked for lack of DNA. This CDR3 is built from 14 residues. CDR1 is SGHRS, CDR2 YFSETQ, per germline. CDR3 sequence: CASSSTGSGEKLFF.

This sequence joins TRBV11-3 and TRBJ1-2. In germline, CDR1 is SGHNT, CDR2 YENEEA. The CDR3 loop spans 13 amino acids. CDR3 residues: CASSLAQLYGYTF.

The chain couples TRBV7-2 to TRBJ2-5. The CDR3 has 11 amino acids. Germline lookup yields CDR1 SGHTA and CDR2 FQGNSA. CDR3 sequence: CASSALETQYF.